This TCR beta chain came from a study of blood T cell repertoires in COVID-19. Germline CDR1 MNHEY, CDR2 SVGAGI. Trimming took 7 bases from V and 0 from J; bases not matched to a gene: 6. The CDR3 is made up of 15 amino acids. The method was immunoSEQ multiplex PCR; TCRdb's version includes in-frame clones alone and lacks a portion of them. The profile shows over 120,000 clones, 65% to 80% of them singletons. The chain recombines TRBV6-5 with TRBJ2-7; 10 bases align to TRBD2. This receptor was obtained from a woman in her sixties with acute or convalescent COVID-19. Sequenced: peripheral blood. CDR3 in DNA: TGTGCCAGCAACGAACTAGCGGGATTCTCCTACGAGCAGTACTTC. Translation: CASNELAGFSYEQYF.